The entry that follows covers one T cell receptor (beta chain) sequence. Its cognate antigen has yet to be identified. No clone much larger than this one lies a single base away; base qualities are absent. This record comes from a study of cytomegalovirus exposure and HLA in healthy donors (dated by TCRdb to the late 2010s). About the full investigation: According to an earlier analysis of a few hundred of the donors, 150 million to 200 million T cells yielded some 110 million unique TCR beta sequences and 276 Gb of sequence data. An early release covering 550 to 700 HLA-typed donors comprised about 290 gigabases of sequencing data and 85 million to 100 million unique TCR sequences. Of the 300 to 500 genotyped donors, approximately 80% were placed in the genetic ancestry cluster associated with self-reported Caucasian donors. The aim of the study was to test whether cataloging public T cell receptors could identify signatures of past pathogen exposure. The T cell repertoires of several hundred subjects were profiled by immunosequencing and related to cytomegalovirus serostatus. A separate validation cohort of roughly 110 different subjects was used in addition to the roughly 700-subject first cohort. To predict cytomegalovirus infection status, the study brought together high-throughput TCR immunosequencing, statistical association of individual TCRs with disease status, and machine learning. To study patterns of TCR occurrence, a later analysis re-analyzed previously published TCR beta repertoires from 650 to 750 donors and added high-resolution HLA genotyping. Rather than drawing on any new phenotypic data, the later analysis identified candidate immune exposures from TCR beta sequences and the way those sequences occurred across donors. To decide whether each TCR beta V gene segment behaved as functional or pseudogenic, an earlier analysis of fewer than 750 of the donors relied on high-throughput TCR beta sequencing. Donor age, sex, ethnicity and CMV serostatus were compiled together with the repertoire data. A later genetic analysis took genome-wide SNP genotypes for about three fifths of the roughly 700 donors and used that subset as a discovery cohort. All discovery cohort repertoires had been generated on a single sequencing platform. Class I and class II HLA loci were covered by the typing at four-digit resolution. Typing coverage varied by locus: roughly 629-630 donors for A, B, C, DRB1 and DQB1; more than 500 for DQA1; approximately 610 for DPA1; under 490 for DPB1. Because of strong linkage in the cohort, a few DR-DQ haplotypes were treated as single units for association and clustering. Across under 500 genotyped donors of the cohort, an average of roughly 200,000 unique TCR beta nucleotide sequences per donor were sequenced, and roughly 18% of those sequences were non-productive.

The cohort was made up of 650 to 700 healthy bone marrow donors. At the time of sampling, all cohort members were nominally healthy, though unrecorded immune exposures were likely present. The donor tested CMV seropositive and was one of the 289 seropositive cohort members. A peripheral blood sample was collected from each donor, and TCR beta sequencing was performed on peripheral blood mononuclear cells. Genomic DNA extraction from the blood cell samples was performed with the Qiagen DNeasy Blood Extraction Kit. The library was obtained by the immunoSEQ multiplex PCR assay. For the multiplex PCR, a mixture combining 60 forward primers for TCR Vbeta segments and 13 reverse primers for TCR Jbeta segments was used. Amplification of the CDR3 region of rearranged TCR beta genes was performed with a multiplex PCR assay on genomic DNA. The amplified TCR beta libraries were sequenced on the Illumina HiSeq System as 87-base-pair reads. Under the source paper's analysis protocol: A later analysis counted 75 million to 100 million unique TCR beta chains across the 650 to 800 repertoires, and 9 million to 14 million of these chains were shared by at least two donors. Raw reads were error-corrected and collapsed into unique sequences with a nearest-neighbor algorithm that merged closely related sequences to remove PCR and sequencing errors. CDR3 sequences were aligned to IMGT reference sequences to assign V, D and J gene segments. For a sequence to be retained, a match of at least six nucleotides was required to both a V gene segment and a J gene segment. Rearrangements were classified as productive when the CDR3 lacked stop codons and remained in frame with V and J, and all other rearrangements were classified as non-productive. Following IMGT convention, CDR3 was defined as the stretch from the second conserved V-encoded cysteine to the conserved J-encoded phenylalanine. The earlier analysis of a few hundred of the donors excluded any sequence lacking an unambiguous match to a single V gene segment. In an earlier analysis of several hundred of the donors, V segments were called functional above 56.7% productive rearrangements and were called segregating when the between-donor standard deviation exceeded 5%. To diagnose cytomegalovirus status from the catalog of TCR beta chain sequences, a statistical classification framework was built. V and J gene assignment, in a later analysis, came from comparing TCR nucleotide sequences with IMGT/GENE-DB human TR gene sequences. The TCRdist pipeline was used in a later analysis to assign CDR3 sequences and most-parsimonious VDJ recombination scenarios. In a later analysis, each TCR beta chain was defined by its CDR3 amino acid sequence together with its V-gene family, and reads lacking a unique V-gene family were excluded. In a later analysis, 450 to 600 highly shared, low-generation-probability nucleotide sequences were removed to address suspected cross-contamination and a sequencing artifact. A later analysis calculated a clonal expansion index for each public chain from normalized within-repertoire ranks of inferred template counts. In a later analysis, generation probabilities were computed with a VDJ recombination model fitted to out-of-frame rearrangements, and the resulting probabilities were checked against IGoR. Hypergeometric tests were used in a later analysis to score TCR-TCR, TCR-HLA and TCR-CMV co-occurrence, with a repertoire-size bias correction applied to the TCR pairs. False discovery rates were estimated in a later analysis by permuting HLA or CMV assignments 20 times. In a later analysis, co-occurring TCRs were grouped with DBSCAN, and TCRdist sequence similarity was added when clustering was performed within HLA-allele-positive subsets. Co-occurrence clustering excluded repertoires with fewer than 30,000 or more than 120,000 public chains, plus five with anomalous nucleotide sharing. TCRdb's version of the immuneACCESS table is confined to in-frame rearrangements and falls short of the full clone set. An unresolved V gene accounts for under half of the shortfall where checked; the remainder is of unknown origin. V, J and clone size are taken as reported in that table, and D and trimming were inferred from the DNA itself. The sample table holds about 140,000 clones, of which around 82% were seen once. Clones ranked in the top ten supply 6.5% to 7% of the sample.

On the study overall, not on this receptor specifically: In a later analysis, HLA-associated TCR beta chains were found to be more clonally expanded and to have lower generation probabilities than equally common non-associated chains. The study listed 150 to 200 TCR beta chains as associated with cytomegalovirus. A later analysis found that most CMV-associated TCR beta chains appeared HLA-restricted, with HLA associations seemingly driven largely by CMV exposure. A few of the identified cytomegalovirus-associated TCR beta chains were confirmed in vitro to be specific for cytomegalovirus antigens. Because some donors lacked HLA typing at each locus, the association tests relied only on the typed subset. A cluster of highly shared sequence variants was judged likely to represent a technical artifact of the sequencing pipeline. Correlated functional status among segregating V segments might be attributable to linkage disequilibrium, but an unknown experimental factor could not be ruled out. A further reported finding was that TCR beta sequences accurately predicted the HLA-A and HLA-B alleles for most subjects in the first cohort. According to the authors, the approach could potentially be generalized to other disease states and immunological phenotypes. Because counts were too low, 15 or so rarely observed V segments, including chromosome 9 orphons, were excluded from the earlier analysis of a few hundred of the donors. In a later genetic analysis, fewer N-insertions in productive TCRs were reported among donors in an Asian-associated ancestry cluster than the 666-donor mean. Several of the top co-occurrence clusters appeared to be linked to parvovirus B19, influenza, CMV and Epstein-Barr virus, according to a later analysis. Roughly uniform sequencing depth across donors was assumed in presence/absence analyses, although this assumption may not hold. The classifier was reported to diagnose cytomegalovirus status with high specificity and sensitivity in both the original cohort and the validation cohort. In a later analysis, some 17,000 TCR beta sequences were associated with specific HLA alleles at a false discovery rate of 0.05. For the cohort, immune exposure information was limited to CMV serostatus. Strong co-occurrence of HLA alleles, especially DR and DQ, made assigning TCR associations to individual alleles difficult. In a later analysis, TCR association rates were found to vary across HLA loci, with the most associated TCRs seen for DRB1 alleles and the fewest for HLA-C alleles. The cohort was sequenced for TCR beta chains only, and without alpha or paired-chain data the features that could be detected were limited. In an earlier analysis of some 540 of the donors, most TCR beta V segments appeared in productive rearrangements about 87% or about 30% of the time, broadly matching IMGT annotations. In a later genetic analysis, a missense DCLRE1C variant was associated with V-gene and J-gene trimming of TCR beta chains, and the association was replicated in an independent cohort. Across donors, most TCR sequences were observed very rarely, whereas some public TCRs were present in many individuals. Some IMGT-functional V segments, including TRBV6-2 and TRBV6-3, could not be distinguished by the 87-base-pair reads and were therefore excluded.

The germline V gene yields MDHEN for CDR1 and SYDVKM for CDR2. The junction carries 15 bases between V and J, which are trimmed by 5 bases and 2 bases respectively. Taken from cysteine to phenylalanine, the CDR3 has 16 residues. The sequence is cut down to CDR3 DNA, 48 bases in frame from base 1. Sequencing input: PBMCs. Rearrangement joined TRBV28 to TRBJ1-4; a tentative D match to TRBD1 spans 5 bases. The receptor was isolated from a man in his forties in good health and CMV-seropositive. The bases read TGTGCCAGCAGTACCGTCATGGGGGGTACTAATGAAAAACTGTTTTTT. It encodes CASSTVMGGTNEKLFF.